These 28 T cell receptor beta chains came from one sample sequenced in a study of blood T cell repertoires in COVID-19. Produced via immunoSEQ multiplex PCR; TCRdb's table is partial and in-frame only. The sample has 300,000 to 350,000 clones, around nine tenths seen once. Sequenced input: peripheral blood. The receptors here all came from a woman in her 30s with COVID-19, enrolled during active disease.

V and J are TRBV2 and TRBJ1-2; 7 positions match TRBD1. V was pared by 6 bases and J by 8 bases, with 6 bases of the junction left unmatched. This CDR3 region has 12 residues. Germline V CDR1 and CDR2: SNHLY, FYNNEI. The CDR3 spells CASRQGMQGYTF. CDR3 nucleotide sequence: TGTGCCAGCAGACAGGGGATGCAGGGCTACACCTTC.

The J gene is TRBJ2-5, the V gene TRBV5-1; 7 bases fit TRBD1. The V segment lost 0 bases and the J segment 5 bases; nucleotides outside the gene matches: 10. CDR3 length equals 16 residues. Germline V gene data show CDR1 as SGHRS and CDR2 as YFSETQ. The CDR3 is CASSLGGGGRLETQYF. CDR3 DNA: TGCGCCAGCAGCTTGGGAGGGGGCGGCAGGTTGGAGACCCAGTACTTC. The full variable domain, rest sourced from reference TRBV5-1 and TRBJ2-5, is KAGVTQTPRYLIKTRGQQVTLSCSPISGHRSVSWYQQTPGQGLQFLFEYFSETQRNKGNFPGRFSGRQFSNSRSEMNVSTLELGDSALYLCASSLGGGGRLETQYFGPGTRLLVL.

This rearrangement joins TRBV7-3 to TRBJ1-1; a possible D gene is TRBD1 (6 bases). The CDR3 covers 14 residues. V was trimmed by 5 bases and J by 3 bases, leaving 13 bases between them. Germline V gene lookup returns CDR1 SGHTA and CDR2 FQGTGA. CDR3 protein: CASSLLGADTEAFF. In DNA form, the CDR3 reads TGTGCCAGCAGCCTCCTGGGGGCGGACACTGAAGCTTTCTTT. Filled out from reference TRBV7-3 and TRBJ1-1, the complete variable domain reads GAGVSQTPSNKVTEKGKYVELRCDPISGHTALYWYRQSLGQGPEFLIYFQGTGAADDSGLPNDRFFAVRPEGSVSTLKIQRTERGDSAVYLCASSLLGADTEAFFGQGTRLTVV.

J is TRBJ1-6 and V is TRBV7-9; TRBD1 might be the D (6 bases). Germline assignment: CDR1 SEHNR and CDR2 FQNEAQ (reference sequence). Trimming removed 2 bases at V and 5 bases at J, with 7 bases between. The CDR3 spans 14 residues. The DNA for the CDR3 is TGTGCCAGCAGCTTACAGGGGAATAATTCACCCCTCCACTTT. The encoded protein is CASSLQGNNSPLHF.

The chain joins TRBV11-3 to TRBJ2-5; a weak D match, TRBD2 (6 bases). The length of the CDR3 is 13 residues. V lost 3 bases, J lost 1 base, and 6 bases lay in between. CDR1 is SGHNT and CDR2 is YENEEA in the germline V gene. CDR3 sequence (DNA): TGTGCCAGCAGCTTCGGGGGCCAAGAGACCCAGTACTTC. Encoded protein: CASSFGGQETQYF.

The chain links TRBV7-6 to TRBJ2-7; 7 bases match TRBD2. The CDR3 is 17 amino acids. J lost 0 bases, V lost 1 base, and 9 bases had no gene match. The germline V gene has CDR1 SGHVS and CDR2 FNYEAQ. Here the CDR3 DNA reads TGTGCCAGCAGCTTAGGGGTGGGGCGGGGGAGCTCCTACGAGCAGTACTTC. As protein: CASSLGVGRGSSYEQYF.

The rearrangement uses TRBV2 and TRBJ1-1; D is perhaps TRBD1 (5 bases). This CDR3 is 12 amino acids long. V was shortened by 3 bases and J by 6 bases, with 8 bases between the two germline ends. Germline CDR1 reads SNHLY; CDR2 reads FYNNEI. CDR3 in DNA: TGTGCCAGCAGTGAGGCAGGGCCTGAAGCTTTCTTT. Its protein is CASSEAGPEAFF. Variable domain in full (rest from reference TRBV2 and TRBJ1-1): EPEVTQTPSHQVTQMGQEVILRCVPISNHLYFYWYRQILGQKVEFLVSFYNNEISEKSEIFDDQFSVERPDGSNFTLKIRSTKLEDSAMYFCASSEAGPEAFFGQGTRLTVV.

V gene TRBV3-1 (or the pseudogene TRBV3-2) combines with J gene TRBJ1-1; tentatively, D is TRBD1 (5 bases). Germline loops: CDR1 LGHDT, CDR2 YNNKEL (reference sequence). V lost 4 bases to trimming and J lost 5 bases, with 11 bases between them. This CDR3 has 13 residues. The CDR3: CASSRGGRTEAFF. The DNA of the CDR3 is TGTGCCAGCAGCCGGGGCGGGAGGACTGAAGCTTTCTTT.

This rearrangement joins TRBV29-1 to TRBJ2-7; no clear D gene. The CDR3 consists of 12 residues. V shed 4 bases and J shed 0 bases, with 7 bases lying between them. Per the germline V gene, CDR1 is SQVTM and CDR2 is ANQGSEA. The CDR3 spells CSVARGSYEQYF. DNA of the CDR3: TGCAGCGTTGCAAGAGGCTCCTACGAGCAGTACTTC.

J is TRBJ2-1 and V is TRBV7-3, with 13 bases aligning to TRBD2. Per the germline V gene, CDR1 is SGHTA and CDR2 is FQGTGA. CDR3 size: 16 residues. With V trimmed by 6 bases and J by 7 bases, 9 bases remained unmatched. The CDR3 sequence: CASSARGLAGKNEQFF. In nucleotides, the CDR3 is TGTGCCAGCAGTGCGCGGGGACTAGCGGGAAAAAATGAGCAGTTCTTC.

The J gene is TRBJ1-6, the V gene TRBV27; tentative D call: TRBD1 (6 bases). V shed 6 bases and J shed 3 bases, with 9 bases lying between them. The CDR3 consists of 14 residues. The germline gives CDR1 MNHEY, CDR2 SMNVEV (reference sequence). The CDR3 bases are TGTGCCAGCAGCCCGGACAGCTATAATTCACCCCTCCACTTT. This gives the protein CASSPDSYNSPLHF.

The V call is TRBV15, the J call TRBJ1-5, with 8 bases lining up with TRBD1. After removal of 0 bases from V and 2 bases from J, the junction contained 6 bases not matched to a gene. The CDR3 has 17 amino acids. Germline CDR1 and CDR2: LNHNV and YYDKDF (reference sequence). The CDR3 sequence is CATSRDGQGKGNQPQHF. The CDR3 DNA is TGTGCCACCAGCAGAGATGGACAGGGAAAGGGCAATCAGCCCCAGCATTTT.

The chain couples TRBV7-9 to TRBJ1-2, with D possibly being TRBD1 (5 bases). Between the trimmed V and J ends, which lost 5 bases and 2 bases, there was a span of 9 bases. This CDR3 spans 13 amino acids. CDR1 and CDR2 from the germline V gene are SEHNR and FQNEAQ (reference sequence). In DNA form, the CDR3 reads TGTGCCAGCAGCCCTGGGGCCAACTATGGCTACACCTTC. This codes for CASSPGANYGYTF.

The gene calls are TRBV14 and TRBJ1-1; the D is unclear. The CDR3 spans 13 residues. The germline V gene has CDR1 SGHDN and CDR2 FVKESK. Between the trimmed V and J ends, which lost 4 bases and 1 base, there was a span of 7 bases. The CDR3 region is CASSLLQNTEAFF. The DNA for the CDR3 is TGTGCCAGCAGCCTACTCCAGAACACTGAAGCTTTCTTT. The full variable domain, its missing parts supplied by reference TRBV14 and TRBJ1-1, is EAGVTQFPSHSVIEKGQTVTLRCDPISGHDNLYWYRRVMGKEIKFLLHFVKESKQDESGMPNNRFLAERTGGTYSTLKVQPAELEDSGVYFCASSLLQNTEAFFGQGTRLTVV.

The V call is TRBV28, the J call TRBJ1-4; no firm D call. Germline CDR1 reads MDHEN; CDR2 reads SYDVKM. CDR3 length equals 11 residues. Trimming removed 3 bases from V and 15 bases from J, with 11 bases in between. CDR3 DNA sequence: TGTGCCAGCAGTTTCGGCGGCCCCTTGTTTTTT. This codes for CASSFGGPLFF.

The chain carries TRBV4-1 and TRBJ2-2; possible D gene TRBD1, 6 bases. The CDR3 runs to 16 residues. The germline CDR1 and CDR2 sequences are MGHRA and YSYEKL. Trimming took 4 bases from V and 0 from J, leaving 12 bases between them. CDR3 residues: CASSLYRDTNTGELFF. CDR3 coding DNA: TGCGCCAGCAGCCTTTACCGGGACACGAACACCGGGGAGCTGTTTTTT.

This clone was detected once. This sequence joins TRBV7-9 and TRBJ2-3; 10 nucleotides align to TRBD2. V was pared by 4 bases and J by 2 bases, with 6 bases of the junction left unmatched. Germline CDR1 is SEHNR and CDR2 is FQNEAQ (reference sequence). CDR3 length: 16 amino acids. The CDR3 DNA sequence: TGTGCCAGCAGCTCCGGACTAGCGGACACCACAGATACGCAGTATTTT. Protein: CASSSGLADTTDTQYF.

The rearrangement uses TRBV4-3 and TRBJ2-7; maybe TRBD1 (6 bases). The CDR3 covers 13 residues. V was pared by 2 bases and J by 5 bases, with 10 bases between. CDR1 is LGHNA and CDR2 is YSLEER in the germline V gene. CDR3 protein: CASSQQQGDEQYF. CDR3 DNA sequence: TGCGCCAGCAGCCAACAACAGGGTGACGAGCAGTACTTC.

The chain recombines TRBV19 with TRBJ2-1; TRBD2 agrees at 15 bases. The V gene end was trimmed by 5 bases and the J gene end by 15 bases; junction bases not matched to a gene: 11. CDR3 size: 15 residues. In germline, CDR1 is LNHDA, CDR2 SQIVND (reference sequence). CDR3: CASSASGTSGRPRFF. The CDR3 DNA reads TGTGCCAGTAGTGCTTCCGGGACTAGCGGGAGGCCGAGGTTCTTC.

This chain uses TRBV11-2 with TRBJ2-7; 9 nucleotides match TRBD2. Germline V gene data show CDR1 as SGHAT and CDR2 as FQNNGV. The CDR3 consists of 16 residues. Unmatched junction bases numbered 12, after V lost 5 bases and J lost 4 bases. CDR3 sequence: CASSPAPAGGPYEQYF. CDR3 bases: TGTGCCAGCAGCCCTGCTCCAGCGGGAGGTCCTTACGAGCAGTACTTC.

In regard to this clone: The same CDR3 is also encoded by other DNA sequences in this sample. This chain uses TRBV28 with TRBJ1-1, with a possible D match to TRBD1 (5 bases). Germline values: CDR1 MDHEN, CDR2 SYDVKM. V was pared by 6 bases and J by 8 bases, with 10 bases between. The CDR3 extends over 11 amino acids. The CDR3: CASSGGTEAFF. The CDR3 DNA follows: TGTGCCAGCAGCGGCGGGACCGAAGCTTTCTTT.

The chain combines TRBV11-2 with TRBJ2-7, with no clear D. The CDR3 is made up of 13 amino acids. V dropped 1 base and J dropped 4 bases, with 8 bases sitting between them. In germline, CDR1 is SGHAT, CDR2 FQNNGV. The CDR3, as DNA: TGTGCCAGCAGCTTAGCAGCGCGGTACGAGCAGTACTTC. Translated: CASSLAARYEQYF.

The J gene is TRBJ2-3, the V gene TRBV9; D is undetermined. Germline V CDR1 and CDR2: SGDLS, YYNGEE. V lost 0 bases, J lost 0 bases, and 5 bases lay in between. The CDR3 covers 14 residues. The CDR3 nucleotides are TGTGCCAGCAGCGTAGGCGCTAGCACAGATACGCAGTATTTT. This translates into CASSVGASTDTQYF.

This rearrangement joins TRBV5-6 to TRBJ1-2; 9 nucleotides match TRBD1. V shed 4 bases, J shed 6 bases, and the junction held 4 bases outside the gene matches. Germline V gene lookup returns CDR1 SGHDT and CDR2 YYEEEE. The CDR3 contains 13 residues. CDR3 in amino acids: CASSLGQGDGYTF. CDR3 bases: TGTGCCAGCAGCCTGGGACAGGGAGATGGCTACACCTTC.

The chain joins TRBV5-1 to TRBJ2-2; D uncertain. Trimming removed 4 bases at V and 2 bases at J, with 6 bases between. This CDR3 contains 13 residues. Germline V gives CDR1 SGHRS, CDR2 YFSETQ. The CDR3 coding sequence is TGCGCCAGCAGCCGACTTAACACCGGGGAGCTGTTTTTT. Protein product: CASSRLNTGELFF.

The V gene is TRBV10-3, the J gene TRBJ2-3, with D perhaps matching TRBD2 (5 bases). V lost 5 bases to trimming and J lost 2 bases, with 11 bases between them. The CDR3 length is 14 residues. CDR1 is ENHRY and CDR2 is SYGVKD in the germline V gene. The CDR3 is CAISNRGDTDTQYF. As DNA, the CDR3 is TGTGCCATCAGTAACCGGGGAGACACAGATACGCAGTATTTT.

The chain couples TRBV25-1 to TRBJ1-3; D gene uncertain. V dropped 3 bases and J dropped 4 bases, with 7 bases sitting between them. Germline CDR1 MGHDK, CDR2 SYGVNS. The CDR3 is 13 residues long. The CDR3 nucleotides read TGTGCCAGCAGTGACAGGAGGGGAAACACCATATATTTT. Translated, it gives CASSDRRGNTIYF.

The chain combines TRBV6-5 with TRBJ2-1; 9 nucleotides line up with TRBD2. The CDR3 sequence is 13 residues long. The V gene's germline CDR1 is MNHEY and CDR2 SVGAGI. Losses at the gene ends were 6 bases for V and 6 bases for J; bases not matched to a gene: 3. The CDR3 protein is CASRGLAFNEQFF. The CDR3 region has the DNA TGTGCCAGCAGGGGACTAGCTTTCAATGAGCAGTTCTTC.